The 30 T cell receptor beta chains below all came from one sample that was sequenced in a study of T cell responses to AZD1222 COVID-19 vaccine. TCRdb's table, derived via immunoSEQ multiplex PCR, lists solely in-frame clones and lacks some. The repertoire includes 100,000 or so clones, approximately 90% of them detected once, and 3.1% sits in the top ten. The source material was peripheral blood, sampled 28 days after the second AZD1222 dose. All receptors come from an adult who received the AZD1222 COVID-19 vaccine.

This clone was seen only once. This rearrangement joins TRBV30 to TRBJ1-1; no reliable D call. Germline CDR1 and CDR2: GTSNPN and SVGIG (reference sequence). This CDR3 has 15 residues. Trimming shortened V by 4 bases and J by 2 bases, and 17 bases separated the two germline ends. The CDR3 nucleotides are TGTGCCTGGAACCCCAGACGGGATTTAAACACTGAAGCTTTCTTT. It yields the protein CAWNPRRDLNTEAFF.

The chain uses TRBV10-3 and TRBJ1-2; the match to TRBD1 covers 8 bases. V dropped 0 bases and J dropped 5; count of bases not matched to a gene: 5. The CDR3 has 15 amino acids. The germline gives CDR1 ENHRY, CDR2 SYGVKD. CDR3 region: CAISESRDRQYGYTF. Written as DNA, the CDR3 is TGTGCCATCAGTGAGTCGCGGGACAGGCAGTATGGCTACACCTTC.

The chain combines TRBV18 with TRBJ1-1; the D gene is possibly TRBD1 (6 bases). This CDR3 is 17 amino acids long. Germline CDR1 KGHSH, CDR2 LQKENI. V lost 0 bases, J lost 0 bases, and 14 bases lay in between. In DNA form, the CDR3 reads TGTGCCAGCTCACCACCCCGAAGGCAGGGGATGAACACTGAAGCTTTCTTT. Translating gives CASSPPRRQGMNTEAFF. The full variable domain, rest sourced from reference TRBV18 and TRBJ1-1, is NAGVMQNPRHLVRRRGQEARLRCSPMKGHSHVYWYRQLPEEGLKFMVYLQKENIIDESGMPKERFSAEFPKEGPSILRIQQVVRGDSAAYFCASSPPRRQGMNTEAFFGQGTRLTVV.

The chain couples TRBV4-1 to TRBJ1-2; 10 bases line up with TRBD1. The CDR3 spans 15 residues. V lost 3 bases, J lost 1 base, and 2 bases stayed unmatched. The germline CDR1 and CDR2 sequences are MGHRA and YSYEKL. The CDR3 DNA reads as TGCGCCAGCAGCCAGGGGACAGGGGTTAACTATGGCTACACCTTC. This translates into CASSQGTGVNYGYTF.

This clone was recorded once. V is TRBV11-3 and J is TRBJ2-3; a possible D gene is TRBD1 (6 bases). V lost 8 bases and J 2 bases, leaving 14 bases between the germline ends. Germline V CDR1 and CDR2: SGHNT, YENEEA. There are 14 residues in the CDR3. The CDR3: CASDGPGATDTQYF. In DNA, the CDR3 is TGTGCCAGCGACGGGCCAGGGGCCACAGATACGCAGTATTTT.

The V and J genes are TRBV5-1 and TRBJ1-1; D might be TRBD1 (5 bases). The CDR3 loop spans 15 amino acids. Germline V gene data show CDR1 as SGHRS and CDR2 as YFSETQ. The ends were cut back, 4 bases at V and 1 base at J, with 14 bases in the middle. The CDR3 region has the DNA TGCGCCAGCAGCCTAACGACAGTAACGAACACTGAAGCTTTCTTT. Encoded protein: CASSLTTVTNTEAFF.

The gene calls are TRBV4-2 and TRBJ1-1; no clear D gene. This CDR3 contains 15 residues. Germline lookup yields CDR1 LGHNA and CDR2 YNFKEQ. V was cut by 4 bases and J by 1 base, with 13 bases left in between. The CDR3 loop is CASSPPGPANTEAFF. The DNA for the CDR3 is TGTGCCAGCAGCCCTCCTGGACCCGCGAACACTGAAGCTTTCTTT.

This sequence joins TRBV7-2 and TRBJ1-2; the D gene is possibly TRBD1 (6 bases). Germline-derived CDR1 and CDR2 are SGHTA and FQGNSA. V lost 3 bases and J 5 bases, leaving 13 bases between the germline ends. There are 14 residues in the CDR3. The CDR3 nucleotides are TGTGCCAGCAGCTTGACAGGATTTGCGTATGGCTACACCTTC. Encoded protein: CASSLTGFAYGYTF.

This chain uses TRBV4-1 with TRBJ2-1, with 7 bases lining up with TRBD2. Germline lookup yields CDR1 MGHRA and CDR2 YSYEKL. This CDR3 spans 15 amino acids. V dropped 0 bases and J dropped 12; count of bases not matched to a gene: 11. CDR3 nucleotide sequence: TGCGCCAGCAGCCAAGAAGGGCCCCTAGGGGAGGGGCAGTTCTTC. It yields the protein CASSQEGPLGEGQFF.

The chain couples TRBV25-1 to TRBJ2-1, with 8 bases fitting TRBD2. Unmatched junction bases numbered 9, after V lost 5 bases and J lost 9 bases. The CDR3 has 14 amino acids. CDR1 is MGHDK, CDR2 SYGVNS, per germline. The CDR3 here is CASSPAGGVGEQFF. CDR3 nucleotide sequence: TGTGCCAGCAGTCCGGCGGGAGGAGTGGGTGAGCAGTTCTTC.

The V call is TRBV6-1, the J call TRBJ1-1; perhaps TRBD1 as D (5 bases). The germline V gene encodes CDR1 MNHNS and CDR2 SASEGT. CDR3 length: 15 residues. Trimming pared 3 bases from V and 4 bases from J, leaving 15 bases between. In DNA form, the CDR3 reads TGTGCCAGCAGTGAGGGGCGATGGGGAAGCACTGAAGCTTTCTTT. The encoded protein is CASSEGRWGSTEAFF.

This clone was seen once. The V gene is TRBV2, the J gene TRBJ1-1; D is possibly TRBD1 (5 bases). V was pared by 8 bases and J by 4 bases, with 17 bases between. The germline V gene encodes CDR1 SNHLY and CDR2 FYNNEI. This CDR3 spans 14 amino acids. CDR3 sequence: CASHESGASTEAFF. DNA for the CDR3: TGTGCCAGCCACGAATCCGGGGCTAGCACTGAAGCTTTCTTT.

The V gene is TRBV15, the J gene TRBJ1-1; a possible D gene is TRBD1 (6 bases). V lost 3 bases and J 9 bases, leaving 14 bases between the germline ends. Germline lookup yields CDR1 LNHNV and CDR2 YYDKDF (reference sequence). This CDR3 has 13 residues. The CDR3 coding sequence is TGTGCCACCAGCAGGGATGGACAGTCCCAAGCTTTCTTT. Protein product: CATSRDGQSQAFF.

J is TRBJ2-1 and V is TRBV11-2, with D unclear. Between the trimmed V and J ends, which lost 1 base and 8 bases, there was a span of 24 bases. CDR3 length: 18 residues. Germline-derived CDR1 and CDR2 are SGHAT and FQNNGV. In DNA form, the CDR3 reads TGTGCCAGCAGCTTAGGTTACACCCCCCTCGATGCACACGATGAGCAGTTCTTC. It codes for CASSLGYTPLDAHDEQFF.

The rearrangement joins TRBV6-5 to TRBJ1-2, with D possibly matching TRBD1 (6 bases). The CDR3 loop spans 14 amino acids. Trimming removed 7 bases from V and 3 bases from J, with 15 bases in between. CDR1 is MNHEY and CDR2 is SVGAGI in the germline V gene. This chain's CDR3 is CASTPRGGHYGYTF. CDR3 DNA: TGTGCCAGCACTCCCCGGGGGGGCCACTATGGCTACACCTTC.

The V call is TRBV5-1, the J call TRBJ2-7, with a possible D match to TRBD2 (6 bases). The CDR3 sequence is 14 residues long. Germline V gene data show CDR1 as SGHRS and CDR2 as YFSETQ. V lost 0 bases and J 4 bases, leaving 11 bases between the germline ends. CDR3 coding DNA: TGCGCCAGCAGCTTGGTTTCCGGGGGATACGAGCAGTACTTC. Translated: CASSLVSGGYEQYF.

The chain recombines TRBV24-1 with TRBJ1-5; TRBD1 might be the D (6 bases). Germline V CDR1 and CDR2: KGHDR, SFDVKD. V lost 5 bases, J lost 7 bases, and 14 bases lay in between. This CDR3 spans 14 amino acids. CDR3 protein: CATSVQGSEQPQHF. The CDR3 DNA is TGTGCCACCAGTGTACAGGGTTCGGAGCAGCCCCAGCATTTT.

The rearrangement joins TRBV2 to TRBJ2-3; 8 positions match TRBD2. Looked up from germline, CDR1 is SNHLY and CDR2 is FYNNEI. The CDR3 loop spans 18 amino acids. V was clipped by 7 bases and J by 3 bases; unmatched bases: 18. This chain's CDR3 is CASIPTPGGGRATDTQYF. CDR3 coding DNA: TGTGCCAGCATTCCTACCCCGGGAGGGGGGAGAGCGACAGATACGCAGTATTTT.

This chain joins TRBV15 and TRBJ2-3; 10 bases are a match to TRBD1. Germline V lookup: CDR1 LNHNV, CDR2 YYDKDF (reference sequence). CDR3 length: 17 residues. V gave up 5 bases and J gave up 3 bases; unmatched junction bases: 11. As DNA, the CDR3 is TGTGCCACCAGCGCCACCGACAGGGGGCCTATAACAGATACGCAGTATTTT. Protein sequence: CATSATDRGPITDTQYF.

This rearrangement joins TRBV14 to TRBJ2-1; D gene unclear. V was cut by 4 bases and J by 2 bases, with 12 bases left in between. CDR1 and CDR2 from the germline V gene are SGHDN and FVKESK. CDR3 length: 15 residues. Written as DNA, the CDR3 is TGTGCCAGCAGCCCCCGAGTCCAGCCCTACAATGAGCAGTTCTTC. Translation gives CASSPRVQPYNEQFF. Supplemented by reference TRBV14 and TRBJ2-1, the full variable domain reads EAGVTQFPSHSVIEKGQTVTLRCDPISGHDNLYWYRRVMGKEIKFLLHFVKESKQDESGMPNNRFLAERTGGTYSTLKVQPAELEDSGVYFCASSPRVQPYNEQFFGPGTRLTVL.

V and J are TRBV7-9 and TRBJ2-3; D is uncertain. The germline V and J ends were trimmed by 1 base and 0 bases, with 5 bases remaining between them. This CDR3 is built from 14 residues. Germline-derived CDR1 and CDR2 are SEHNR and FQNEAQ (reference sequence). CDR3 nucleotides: TGTGCCAGCAGCTTAGTTTCCAGCACAGATACGCAGTATTTT. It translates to CASSLVSSTDTQYF.

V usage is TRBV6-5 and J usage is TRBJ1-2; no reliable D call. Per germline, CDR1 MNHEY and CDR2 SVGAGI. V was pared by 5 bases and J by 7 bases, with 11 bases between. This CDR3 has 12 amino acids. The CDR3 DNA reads TGTGCCAGCAGTCCCCAAGGAGGTGGCTACACCTTC. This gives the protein CASSPQGGGYTF.

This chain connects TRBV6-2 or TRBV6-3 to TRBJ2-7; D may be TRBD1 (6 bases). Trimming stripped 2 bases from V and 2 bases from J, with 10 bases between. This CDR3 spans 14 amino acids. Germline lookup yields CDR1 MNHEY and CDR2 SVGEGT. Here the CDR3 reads CASSYRRGPYEQYF. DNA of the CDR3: TGTGCCAGCAGTTACCGCAGGGGCCCCTACGAGCAGTACTTC.

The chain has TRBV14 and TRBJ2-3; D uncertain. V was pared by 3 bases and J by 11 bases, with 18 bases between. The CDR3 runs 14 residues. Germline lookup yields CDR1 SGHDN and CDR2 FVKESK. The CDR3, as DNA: TGTGCCAGCAGCCAGGTGGTGGCCTCCCACGGGCAGTATTTT. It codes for CASSQVVASHGQYF.

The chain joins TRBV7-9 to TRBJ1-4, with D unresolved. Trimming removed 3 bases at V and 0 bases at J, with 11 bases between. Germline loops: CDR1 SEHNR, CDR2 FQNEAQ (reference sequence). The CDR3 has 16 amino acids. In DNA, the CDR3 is TGTGCCAGCAGCTTGAACGGGGAAGCAACTAATGAAAAACTGTTTTTT. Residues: CASSLNGEATNEKLFF.

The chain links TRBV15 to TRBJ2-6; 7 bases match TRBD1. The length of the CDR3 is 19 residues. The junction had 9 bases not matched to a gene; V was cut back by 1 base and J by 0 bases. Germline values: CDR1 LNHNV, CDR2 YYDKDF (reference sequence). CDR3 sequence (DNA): TGTGCCACCAGCAGAGGTCCGGGACAGTCAGTCTCTGGGGCCAACGTCCTGACTTTC. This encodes CATSRGPGQSVSGANVLTF. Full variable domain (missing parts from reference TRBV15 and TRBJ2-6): DAMVIQNPRYQVTQFGKPVTLSCSQTLNHNVMYWYQQKSSQAPKLLFHYYDKDFNNEADTPDNFQSRRPNTSFCFLDIRSPGLGDTAMYLCATSRGPGQSVSGANVLTFGAGSRLTVL.

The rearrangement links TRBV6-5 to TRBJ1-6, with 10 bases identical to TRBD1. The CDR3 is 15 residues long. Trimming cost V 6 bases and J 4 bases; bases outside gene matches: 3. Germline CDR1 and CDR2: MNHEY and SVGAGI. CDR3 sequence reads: CASRTGGRYNSPLHF. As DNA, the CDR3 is TGTGCCAGCAGGACAGGGGGCAGATATAATTCACCCCTCCACTTT.

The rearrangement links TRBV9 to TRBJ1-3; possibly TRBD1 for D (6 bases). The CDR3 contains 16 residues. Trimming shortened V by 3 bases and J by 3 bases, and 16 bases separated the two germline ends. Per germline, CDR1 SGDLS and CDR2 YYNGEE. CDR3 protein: CASSAPIQGGGNTIYF. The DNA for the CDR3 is TGTGCCAGCAGCGCCCCGATACAGGGAGGTGGAAACACCATATATTTT. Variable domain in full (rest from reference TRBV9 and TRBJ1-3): DSGVTQTPKHLITATGQRVTLRCSPRSGDLSVYWYQQSLDQGLQFLIQYYNGEERAKGNILERFSAQQFPDLHSELNLSSLELGDSALYFCASSAPIQGGGNTIYFGEGSWLTVV.

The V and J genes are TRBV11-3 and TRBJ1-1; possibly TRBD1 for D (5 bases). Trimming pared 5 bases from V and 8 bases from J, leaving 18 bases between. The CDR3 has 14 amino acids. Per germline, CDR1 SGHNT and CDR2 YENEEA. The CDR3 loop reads CASSMLRGASEAFF. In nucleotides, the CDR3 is TGTGCCAGCAGCATGCTGAGGGGCGCATCGGAAGCTTTCTTT.

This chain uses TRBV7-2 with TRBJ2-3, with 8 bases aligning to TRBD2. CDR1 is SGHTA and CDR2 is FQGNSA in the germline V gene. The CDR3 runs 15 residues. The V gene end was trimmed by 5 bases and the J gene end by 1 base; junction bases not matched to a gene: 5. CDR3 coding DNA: TGTGCCAGCAGCCTCGGGGGGGCCGGCACAGATACGCAGTATTTT. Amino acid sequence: CASSLGGAGTDTQYF.